A selection of T cell receptor beta chains follows, all from one sample in a study of blood T cell repertoires in COVID-19. Here immunoSEQ multiplex PCR was the method, and the copy in TCRdb shows in-frame clones only, minus some. This sample has about 300,000 clones, with nearly 90% found just once. Sequencing was done on a sample of PBMCs or T cells enriched from blood (not recorded which). The source is a woman aged 45-59 years who had been exposed to COVID-19. CDR3s include the opening cysteine and the closing phenylalanine or tryptophan. D genes are given only for firm matches. Clone size, where shown, is once, few, many, or a class for clones that have expanded.

>.|TRBV28|TRBJ1-4|.
CASSPRLLLPEKLFF
TGTGCCAGCAGTCCGCGGTTGTTGTTGCCTGAAAAACTGTTTTTT
>.|TRBV11-2|TRBJ1-6|.
CASSLLISQSSYNSPLHF
TGTGCCAGCAGCTTACTAATCTCACAGAGCTCCTATAATTCACCCCTCCACTTT
>.|TRBV14|TRBJ2-5|.
CASSRELGETQYF
TGTGCCAGCAGCCGGGAGTTAGGAGAGACCCAGTACTTC
>.|TRBV7-6|TRBJ1-2|.
CASSLALQGWGGYTF
TGTGCCAGCAGCTTAGCTCTTCAGGGCTGGGGTGGCTACACCTTC
>.|TRBV2|TRBJ1-1|.
CASSQVTEAFF
TGTGCCAGCAGTCAGGTCACTGAAGCTTTCTTT
>.|TRBV5-1|TRBJ2-1|TRBD1
CASSLAGTGNYNEQFF
TGCGCCAGCAGCTTGGCCGGGACAGGGAACTACAATGAGCAGTTCTTC
>.|TRBV7-9|TRBJ1-2|TRBD1
CASSGGQGANYGYTF
TGTGCCAGCAGCGGGGGACAGGGGGCGAACTATGGCTACACCTTC
>.|TRBV28|TRBJ1-2|TRBD1
CASSLTGVYGYTF
TGTGCCAGCAGTTTAACAGGGGTCTATGGCTACACCTTC
>.|TRBV28|TRBJ1-4|TRBD1
CASSETGVGEKLFF
TGTGCCAGCAGTGAGACAGGGGTGGGGGAAAAACTGTTTTTT
>few|TRBV28|TRBJ1-5|.
CASSSGGGENQPQHF
TGTGCCAGCAGTTCCGGGGGGGGCGAGAATCAGCCCCAGCATTTT
>.|TRBV6-5|TRBJ1-4|.
CASSYSSGKLFF
TGTGCCAGCAGTTACTCGTCGGGGAAACTGTTTTTT
>once|TRBV4-1|TRBJ1-1|.
CASSQSLRGWRNTEAFF
TGCGCCAGCAGCCAGAGTCTCCGGGGATGGAGGAACACTGAAGCTTTCTTT
>.|TRBV2|TRBJ2-3|.
CASSAFRGQPSTDTQYF
TGTGCCAGCAGTGCCTTTAGGGGACAACCGAGCACAGATACGCAGTATTTT
>.|TRBV28|TRBJ1-1|.
CASSLVGAEGQAFF
TGTGCCAGCAGTTTGGTAGGGGCCGAAGGGCAAGCTTTCTTT
>.|TRBV12-3/TRBV12-4|TRBJ2-1|.
CASSLPPGNEQFF
TGTGCCAGCAGTTTACCTCCAGGGAATGAGCAGTTCTTC
>once|TRBV19|TRBJ2-7|TRBD1
CASSMGPDWTGTYEQYF
TGTGCCAGTAGTATGGGGCCGGACTGGACAGGAACCTACGAGCAGTACTTC
>.|TRBV7-2|TRBJ2-7|.
CASSPWAEYEQYF
TGTGCCAGCAGCCCCTGGGCCGAGTACGAGCAGTACTTC
>.|TRBV12-3/TRBV12-4|TRBJ2-3|.
CASNLWRGDTQYF
TGTGCCAGCAACCTCTGGCGAGGGGATACGCAGTATTTT
>.|TRBV20-1|TRBJ1-2|.
CSVPANYGYTF
TGCAGTGTACCAGCTAACTATGGCTACACCTTC
>few|TRBV19|TRBJ1-5|.
CASNSGVFNQPQHF
TGTGCCAGTAACTCCGGGGTTTTCAATCAGCCCCAGCATTTT
>.|TRBV4-1|TRBJ1-1|.
CASSQDWDGGGAFF
TGCGCCAGCAGCCAAGATTGGGATGGGGGAGGAGCTTTCTTT
>.|TRBV28|TRBJ2-1|TRBD1
CASSTTGGSHNEQFF
TGTGCCAGCAGTACCACAGGGGGTTCTCACAATGAGCAGTTCTTC
>.|TRBV4-2|TRBJ2-1|TRBD2
CASSQLAGSYNEQFF
TGTGCCAGCAGCCAATTAGCGGGGAGCTACAATGAGCAGTTCTTC
>.|TRBV5-4|TRBJ1-5|.
CASSLSPDSNQPQHF
TGTGCCAGCAGCTTGAGTCCAGATAGCAATCAGCCCCAGCATTTT
>.|TRBV6-5|TRBJ2-1|.
CASSRRNEQFF
TGTGCCAGCAGTCGGCGGAATGAGCAGTTCTTC
>few|TRBV4-1|TRBJ1-6|TRBD1
CASSQVTGGAKNSPLHF
TGCGCCAGCAGCCAAGTAACAGGGGGTGCGAAAAATTCACCCCTCCACTTT
>.|TRBV4-1|TRBJ2-4|.
CASSHEDRRIAKNIQYF
TGCGCCAGCAGCCATGAAGACAGACGAATAGCCAAAAACATTCAGTACTTC
>.|TRBV6-5|TRBJ1-1|.
CASRQTGNTEAFF
TGTGCCAGCAGACAGACAGGGAACACTGAAGCTTTCTTT
>.|TRBV4-1|TRBJ2-5|TRBD1
CASSQGGTGEETQYF
TGCGCCAGCAGCCAGGGGGGGACAGGGGAAGAGACCCAGTACTTC